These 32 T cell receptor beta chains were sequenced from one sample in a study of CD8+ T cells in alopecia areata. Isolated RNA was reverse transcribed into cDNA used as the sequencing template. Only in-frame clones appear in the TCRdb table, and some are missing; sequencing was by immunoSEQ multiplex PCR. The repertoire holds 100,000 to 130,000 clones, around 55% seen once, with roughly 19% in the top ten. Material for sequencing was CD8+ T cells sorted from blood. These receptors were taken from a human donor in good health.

In nucleotides, the CDR3 is TGCAGCGTTGCAGGGGGCGGCGCAGATACGCAGTATTTT. Protein: CSVAGGGADTQYF. The chain carries TRBV29-1 and TRBJ2-3, with 8 nucleotides matching TRBD1. V dropped 4 bases and J dropped 4; count of bases not matched to a gene: 4. The CDR3 is 13 residues long. The germline V gene encodes CDR1 SQVTM and CDR2 ANQGSEA.

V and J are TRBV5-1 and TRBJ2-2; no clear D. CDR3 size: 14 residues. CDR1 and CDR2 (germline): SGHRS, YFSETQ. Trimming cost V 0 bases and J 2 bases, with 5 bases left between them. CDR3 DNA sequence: TGCGCCAGCAGCTTGGTCCAAAACACCGGGGAGCTGTTTTTT. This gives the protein CASSLVQNTGELFF.

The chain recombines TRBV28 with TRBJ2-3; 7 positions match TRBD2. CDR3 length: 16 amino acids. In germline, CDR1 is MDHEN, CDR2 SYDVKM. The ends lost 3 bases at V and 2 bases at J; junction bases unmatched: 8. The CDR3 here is CASSLDGLGITDTQYF. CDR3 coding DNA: TGTGCCAGCAGTTTGGATGGACTAGGAATCACAGATACGCAGTATTTT. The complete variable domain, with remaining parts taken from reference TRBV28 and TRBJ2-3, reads DVKVTQSSRYLVKRTGEKVFLECVQDMDHENMFWYRQDPGLGLRLIYFSYDVKMKEKGDIPEGYSVSREKKERFSLILESASTNQTSMYLCASSLDGLGITDTQYFGPGTRLTVL.

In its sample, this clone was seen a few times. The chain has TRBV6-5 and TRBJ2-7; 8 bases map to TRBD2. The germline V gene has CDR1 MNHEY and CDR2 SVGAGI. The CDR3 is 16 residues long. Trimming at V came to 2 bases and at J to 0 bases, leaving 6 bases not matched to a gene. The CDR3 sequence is CASSYAGGGRSYEQYF. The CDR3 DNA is TGTGCCAGCAGTTACGCGGGCGGGGGGCGCTCCTACGAGCAGTACTTC.

The CDR3 nucleotides read TGCGCCAGCAGTCATTCGACAGGGGGCGAGTTGTTAGGGGATGGCTACACCTTC. This encodes CASSHSTGGELLGDGYTF. The chain links TRBV23-1 to TRBJ1-2; 10 bases are a match to TRBD1. TRBV23-1 is designated an ORF whose function remains uncertain. V gave up 3 bases and J gave up 6 bases; unmatched junction bases: 16. This CDR3 contains 18 residues.

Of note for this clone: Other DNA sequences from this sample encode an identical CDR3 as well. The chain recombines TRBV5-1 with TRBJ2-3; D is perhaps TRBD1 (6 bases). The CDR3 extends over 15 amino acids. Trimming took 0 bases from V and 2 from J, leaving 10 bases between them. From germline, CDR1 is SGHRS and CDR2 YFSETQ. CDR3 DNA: TGCGCCAGCAGCTTGGGTGGGGGCTCCACAGATACGCAGTATTTT. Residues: CASSLGGGSTDTQYF.

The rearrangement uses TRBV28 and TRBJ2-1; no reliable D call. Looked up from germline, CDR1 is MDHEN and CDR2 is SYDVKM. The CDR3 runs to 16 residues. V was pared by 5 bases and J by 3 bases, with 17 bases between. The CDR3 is CASSPPFRPLYNEQFF. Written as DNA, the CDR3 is TGTGCCAGCAGTCCTCCGTTCAGGCCCCTCTACAATGAGCAGTTCTTC.

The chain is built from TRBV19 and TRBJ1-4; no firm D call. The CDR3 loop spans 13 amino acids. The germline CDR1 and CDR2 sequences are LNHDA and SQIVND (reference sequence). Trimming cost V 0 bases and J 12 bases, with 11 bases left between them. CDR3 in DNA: TGTGCCAGTAGTATAGATCGTGCCGTGGAACTGTTTTTT. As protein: CASSIDRAVELFF.

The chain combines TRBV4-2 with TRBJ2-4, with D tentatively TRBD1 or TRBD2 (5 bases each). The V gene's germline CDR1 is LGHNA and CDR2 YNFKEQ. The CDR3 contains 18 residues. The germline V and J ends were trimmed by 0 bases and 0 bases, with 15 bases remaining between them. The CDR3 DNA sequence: TGTGCCAGCAGCCAAGATCCCCCGGGGACCCCAGCCAAAAACATTCAGTACTTC. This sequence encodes CASSQDPPGTPAKNIQYF.

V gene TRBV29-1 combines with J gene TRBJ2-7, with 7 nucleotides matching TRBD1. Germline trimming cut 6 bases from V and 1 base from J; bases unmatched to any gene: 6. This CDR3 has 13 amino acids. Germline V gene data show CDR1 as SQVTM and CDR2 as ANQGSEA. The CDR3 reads CSVLGQESYEQYF. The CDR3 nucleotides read TGCAGCGTGCTCGGACAGGAGTCCTACGAGCAGTACTTC.

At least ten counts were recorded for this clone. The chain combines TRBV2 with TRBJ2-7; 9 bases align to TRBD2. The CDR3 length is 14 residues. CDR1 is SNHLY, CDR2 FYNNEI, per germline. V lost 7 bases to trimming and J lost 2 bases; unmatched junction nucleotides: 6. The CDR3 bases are TGTGCCAGCACCGAAGCGGGGGGTCCCTACGAGCAGTACTTC. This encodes CASTEAGGPYEQYF. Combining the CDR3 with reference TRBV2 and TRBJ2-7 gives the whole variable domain EPEVTQTPSHQVTQMGQEVILRCVPISNHLYFYWYRQILGQKVEFLVSFYNNEISEKSEIFDDQFSVERPDGSNFTLKIRSTKLEDSAMYFCASTEAGGPYEQYFGPGTRLTVT.

CDR3 sequence reads: CASSLTGVMDTEAFF. The CDR3 DNA sequence: TGCGCCAGCAGCTTGACGGGAGTCATGGACACTGAAGCTTTCTTT. The chain links TRBV5-1 to TRBJ1-1; no clear D gene. Trimming shortened V by 1 base and J by 3 bases, and 13 bases separated the two germline ends. In germline, CDR1 is SGHRS, CDR2 YFSETQ. The CDR3 is made up of 15 amino acids.

CDR3 DNA sequence: TGCGCCAGCAGCCAAGTCTGGAAGTGGGGGCCGGGGGTGCAGTTCTTC. Translation gives CASSQVWKWGPGVQFF. The chain employs TRBV4-3 and TRBJ2-1; D assignment may be TRBD1 or TRBD2 (6 bases each). The V and J ends lost 1 base and 12 bases respectively, with 22 bases between them. There are 16 residues in the CDR3. The germline CDR1 and CDR2 sequences are LGHNA and YSLEER.

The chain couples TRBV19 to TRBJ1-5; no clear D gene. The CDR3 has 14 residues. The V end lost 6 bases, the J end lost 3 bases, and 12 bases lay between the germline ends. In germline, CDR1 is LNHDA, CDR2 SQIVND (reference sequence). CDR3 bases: TGTGCCAGTAGACCCCTCGCCTTCAATCAGCCCCAGCATTTT. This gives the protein CASRPLAFNQPQHF.

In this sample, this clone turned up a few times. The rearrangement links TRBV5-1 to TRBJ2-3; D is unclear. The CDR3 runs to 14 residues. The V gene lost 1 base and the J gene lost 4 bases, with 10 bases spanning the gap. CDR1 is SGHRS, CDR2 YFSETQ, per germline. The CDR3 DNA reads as TGCGCCAGCAGCTTGAAACAGAAGCCAGATACGCAGTATTTT. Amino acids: CASSLKQKPDTQYF.

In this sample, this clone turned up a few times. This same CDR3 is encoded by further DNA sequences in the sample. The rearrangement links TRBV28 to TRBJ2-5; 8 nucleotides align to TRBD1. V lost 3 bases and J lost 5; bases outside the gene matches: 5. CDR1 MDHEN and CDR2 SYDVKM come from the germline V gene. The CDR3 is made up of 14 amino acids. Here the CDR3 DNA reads TGTGCCAGCAGTTTTGGACAGGGACGGGAGACCCAGTACTTC. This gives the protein CASSFGQGRETQYF.

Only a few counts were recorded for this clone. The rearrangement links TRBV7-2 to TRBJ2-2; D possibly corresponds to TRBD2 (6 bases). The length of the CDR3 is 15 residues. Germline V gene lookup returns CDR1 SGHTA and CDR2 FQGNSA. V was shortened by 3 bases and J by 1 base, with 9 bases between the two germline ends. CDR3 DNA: TGTGCCAGCAGCTTCCGGGACTTGAACACCGGGGAGCTGTTTTTT. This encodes CASSFRDLNTGELFF.

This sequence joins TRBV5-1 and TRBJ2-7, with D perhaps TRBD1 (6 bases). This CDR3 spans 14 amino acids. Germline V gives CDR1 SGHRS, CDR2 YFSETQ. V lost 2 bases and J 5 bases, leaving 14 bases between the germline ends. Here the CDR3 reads CASSFFSQGNEQYF. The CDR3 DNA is TGCGCCAGCAGCTTCTTTTCACAGGGAAACGAGCAGTACTTC. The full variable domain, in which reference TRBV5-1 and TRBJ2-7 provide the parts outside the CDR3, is KAGVTQTPRYLIKTRGQQVTLSCSPISGHRSVSWYQQTPGQGLQFLFEYFSETQRNKGNFPGRFSGRQFSNSRSEMNVSTLELGDSALYLCASSFFSQGNEQYFGPGTRLTVT.

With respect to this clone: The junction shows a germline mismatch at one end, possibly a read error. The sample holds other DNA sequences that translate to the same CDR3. In nucleotides, the CDR3 is TGCAGCGTTGAGGACAGCGGGAGCTCCTACGAGCAATACTTC. Translation gives CSVEDSGSSYEQYF. V and J are TRBV29-1 and TRBJ2-7, with TRBD2 matching over 8 bases. Germline values: CDR1 SQVTM, CDR2 ANQGSEA. The CDR3 runs 14 residues.

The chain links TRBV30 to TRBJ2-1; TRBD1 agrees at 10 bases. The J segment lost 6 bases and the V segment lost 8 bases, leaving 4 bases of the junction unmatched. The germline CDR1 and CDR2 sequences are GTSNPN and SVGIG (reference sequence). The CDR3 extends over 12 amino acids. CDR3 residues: CARDRGANEQFF. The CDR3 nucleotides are TGTGCCCGGGACAGGGGCGCCAATGAGCAGTTCTTC. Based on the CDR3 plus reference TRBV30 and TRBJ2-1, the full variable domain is SQTIHQWPATLVQPVGSPLSLECTVEGTSNPNLYWYRQAAGRGLQLLFYSVGIGQISSEVPQNLSASRPQDRQFILSSKKLLLSDSGFYLCARDRGANEQFFGPGTRLTVL.

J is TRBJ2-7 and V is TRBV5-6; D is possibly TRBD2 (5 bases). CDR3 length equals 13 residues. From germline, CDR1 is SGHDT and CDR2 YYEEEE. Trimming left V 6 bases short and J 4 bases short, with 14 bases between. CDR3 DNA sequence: TGTGCCAGCACCATGGGTCCGGGGTACGAGCAGTACTTC. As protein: CASTMGPGYEQYF.

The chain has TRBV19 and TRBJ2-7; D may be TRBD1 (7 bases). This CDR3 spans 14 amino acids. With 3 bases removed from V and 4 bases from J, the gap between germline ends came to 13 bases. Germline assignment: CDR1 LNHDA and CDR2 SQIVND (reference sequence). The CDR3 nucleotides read TGTGCCAGTAGTATCCTCCCAGGGGGGTACGAGCAGTACTTC. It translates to CASSILPGGYEQYF. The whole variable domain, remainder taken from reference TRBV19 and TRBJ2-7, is DGGITQSPKYLFRKEGQNVTLSCEQNLNHDAMYWYRQDPGQGLRLIYYSQIVNDFQKGDIAEGYSVSREKKESFPLTVTSAQKNPTAFYLCASSILPGGYEQYFGPGTRLTVT.

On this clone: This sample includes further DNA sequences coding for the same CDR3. This chain's CDR3 is CASSQEGEQYF. The DNA for the CDR3 is TGTGCCAGCAGCCAAGAAGGCGAGCAGTACTTC. This rearrangement joins TRBV4-2 to TRBJ2-7; D not certain. This CDR3 comprises 11 residues. Trimming left V 0 bases short and J 6 bases short, with 3 bases between. Germline assignment: CDR1 LGHNA and CDR2 YNFKEQ.

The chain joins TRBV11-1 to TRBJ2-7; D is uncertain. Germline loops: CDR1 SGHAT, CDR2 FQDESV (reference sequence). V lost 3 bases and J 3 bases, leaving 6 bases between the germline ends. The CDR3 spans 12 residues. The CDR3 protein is CASSLDYYEQYF. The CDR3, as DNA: TGTGCCAGCAGCTTGGATTACTACGAGCAGTACTTC.

The CDR3 reads CASTPGPPGYEQYF. DNA of the CDR3: TGTGCCAGCACCCCAGGTCCCCCGGGGTACGAGCAGTACTTC. V is TRBV7-9 and J is TRBJ2-7; weak D call: TRBD2 (5 bases). The CDR3 runs 14 residues. V was clipped by 7 bases and J by 4 bases, with 17 bases between them. Germline values: CDR1 SEHNR, CDR2 FQNEAQ (reference sequence).

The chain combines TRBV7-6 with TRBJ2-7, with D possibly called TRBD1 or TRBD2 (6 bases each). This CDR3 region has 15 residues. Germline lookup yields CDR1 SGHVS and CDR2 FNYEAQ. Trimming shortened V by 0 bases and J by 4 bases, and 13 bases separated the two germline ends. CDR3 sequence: CASSLAGGAGYEQYF. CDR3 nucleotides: TGTGCCAGCAGCTTAGCGGGGGGCGCGGGGTACGAGCAGTACTTC.

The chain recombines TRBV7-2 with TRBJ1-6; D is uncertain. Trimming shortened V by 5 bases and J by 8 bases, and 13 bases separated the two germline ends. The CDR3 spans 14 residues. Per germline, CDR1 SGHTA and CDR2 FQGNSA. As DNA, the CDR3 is TGTGCCAGCAGCCCGAGGGAGCGCGATTCACCCCTCCACTTT. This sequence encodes CASSPRERDSPLHF.

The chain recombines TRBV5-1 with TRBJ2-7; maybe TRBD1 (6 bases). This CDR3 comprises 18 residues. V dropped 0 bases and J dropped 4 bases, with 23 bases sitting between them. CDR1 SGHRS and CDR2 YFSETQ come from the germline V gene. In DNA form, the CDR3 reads TGCGCCAGCAGCTTGGATGGGGAACAGGGAGAGTCCTCATACGAGCAGTACTTC. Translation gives CASSLDGEQGESSYEQYF.

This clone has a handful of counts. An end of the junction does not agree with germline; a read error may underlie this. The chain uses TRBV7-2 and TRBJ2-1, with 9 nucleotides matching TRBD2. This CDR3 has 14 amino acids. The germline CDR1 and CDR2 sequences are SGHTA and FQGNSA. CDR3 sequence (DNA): TGTGCCAGCACCTTAGCGGGAGCCTACAATGAGCAGTTCTTC. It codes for CASTLAGAYNEQFF.

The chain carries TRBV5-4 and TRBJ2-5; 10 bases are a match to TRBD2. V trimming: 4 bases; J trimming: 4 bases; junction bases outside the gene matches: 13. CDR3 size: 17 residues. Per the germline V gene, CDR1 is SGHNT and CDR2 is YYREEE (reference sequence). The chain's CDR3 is CASSPTITGTSVETQYF. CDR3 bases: TGTGCCAGCAGCCCTACCATTACCGGGACTAGCGTAGAGACCCAGTACTTC.

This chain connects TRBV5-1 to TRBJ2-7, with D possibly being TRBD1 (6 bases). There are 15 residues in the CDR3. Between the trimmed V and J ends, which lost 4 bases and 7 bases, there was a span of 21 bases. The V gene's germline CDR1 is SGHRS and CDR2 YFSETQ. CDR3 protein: CASSTSGVERAEQYF. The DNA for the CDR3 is TGCGCCAGCAGCACTTCAGGGGTTGAACGGGCTGAGCAGTACTTC.

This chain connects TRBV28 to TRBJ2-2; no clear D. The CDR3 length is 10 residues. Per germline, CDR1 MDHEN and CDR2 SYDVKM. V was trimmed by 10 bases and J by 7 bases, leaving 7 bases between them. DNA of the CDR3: TGTGCCACCTGGGGCGGGGAGCTGTTTTTT. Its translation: CATWGGELFF.